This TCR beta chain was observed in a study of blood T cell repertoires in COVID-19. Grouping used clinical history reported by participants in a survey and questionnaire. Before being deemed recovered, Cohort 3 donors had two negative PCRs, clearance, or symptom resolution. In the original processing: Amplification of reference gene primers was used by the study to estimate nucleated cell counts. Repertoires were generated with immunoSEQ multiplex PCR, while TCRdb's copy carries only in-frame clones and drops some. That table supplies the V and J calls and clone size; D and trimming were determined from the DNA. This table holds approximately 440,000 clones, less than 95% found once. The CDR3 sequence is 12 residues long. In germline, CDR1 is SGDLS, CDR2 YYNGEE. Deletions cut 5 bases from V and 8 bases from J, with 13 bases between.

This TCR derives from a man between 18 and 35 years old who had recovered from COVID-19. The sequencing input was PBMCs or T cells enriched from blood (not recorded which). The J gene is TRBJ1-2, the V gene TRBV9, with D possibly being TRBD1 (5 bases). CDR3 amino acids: CASRAGVDGYTF. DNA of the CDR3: TGTGCCAGCAGGGCGGGGGTGGACGGCTACACCTTC. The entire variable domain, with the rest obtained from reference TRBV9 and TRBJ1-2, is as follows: DSGVTQTPKHLITATGQRVTLRCSPRSGDLSVYWYQQSLDQGLQFLIQYYNGEERAKGNILERFSAQQFPDLHSELNLSSLELGDSALYFCASRAGVDGYTFGSGTRLTVV.